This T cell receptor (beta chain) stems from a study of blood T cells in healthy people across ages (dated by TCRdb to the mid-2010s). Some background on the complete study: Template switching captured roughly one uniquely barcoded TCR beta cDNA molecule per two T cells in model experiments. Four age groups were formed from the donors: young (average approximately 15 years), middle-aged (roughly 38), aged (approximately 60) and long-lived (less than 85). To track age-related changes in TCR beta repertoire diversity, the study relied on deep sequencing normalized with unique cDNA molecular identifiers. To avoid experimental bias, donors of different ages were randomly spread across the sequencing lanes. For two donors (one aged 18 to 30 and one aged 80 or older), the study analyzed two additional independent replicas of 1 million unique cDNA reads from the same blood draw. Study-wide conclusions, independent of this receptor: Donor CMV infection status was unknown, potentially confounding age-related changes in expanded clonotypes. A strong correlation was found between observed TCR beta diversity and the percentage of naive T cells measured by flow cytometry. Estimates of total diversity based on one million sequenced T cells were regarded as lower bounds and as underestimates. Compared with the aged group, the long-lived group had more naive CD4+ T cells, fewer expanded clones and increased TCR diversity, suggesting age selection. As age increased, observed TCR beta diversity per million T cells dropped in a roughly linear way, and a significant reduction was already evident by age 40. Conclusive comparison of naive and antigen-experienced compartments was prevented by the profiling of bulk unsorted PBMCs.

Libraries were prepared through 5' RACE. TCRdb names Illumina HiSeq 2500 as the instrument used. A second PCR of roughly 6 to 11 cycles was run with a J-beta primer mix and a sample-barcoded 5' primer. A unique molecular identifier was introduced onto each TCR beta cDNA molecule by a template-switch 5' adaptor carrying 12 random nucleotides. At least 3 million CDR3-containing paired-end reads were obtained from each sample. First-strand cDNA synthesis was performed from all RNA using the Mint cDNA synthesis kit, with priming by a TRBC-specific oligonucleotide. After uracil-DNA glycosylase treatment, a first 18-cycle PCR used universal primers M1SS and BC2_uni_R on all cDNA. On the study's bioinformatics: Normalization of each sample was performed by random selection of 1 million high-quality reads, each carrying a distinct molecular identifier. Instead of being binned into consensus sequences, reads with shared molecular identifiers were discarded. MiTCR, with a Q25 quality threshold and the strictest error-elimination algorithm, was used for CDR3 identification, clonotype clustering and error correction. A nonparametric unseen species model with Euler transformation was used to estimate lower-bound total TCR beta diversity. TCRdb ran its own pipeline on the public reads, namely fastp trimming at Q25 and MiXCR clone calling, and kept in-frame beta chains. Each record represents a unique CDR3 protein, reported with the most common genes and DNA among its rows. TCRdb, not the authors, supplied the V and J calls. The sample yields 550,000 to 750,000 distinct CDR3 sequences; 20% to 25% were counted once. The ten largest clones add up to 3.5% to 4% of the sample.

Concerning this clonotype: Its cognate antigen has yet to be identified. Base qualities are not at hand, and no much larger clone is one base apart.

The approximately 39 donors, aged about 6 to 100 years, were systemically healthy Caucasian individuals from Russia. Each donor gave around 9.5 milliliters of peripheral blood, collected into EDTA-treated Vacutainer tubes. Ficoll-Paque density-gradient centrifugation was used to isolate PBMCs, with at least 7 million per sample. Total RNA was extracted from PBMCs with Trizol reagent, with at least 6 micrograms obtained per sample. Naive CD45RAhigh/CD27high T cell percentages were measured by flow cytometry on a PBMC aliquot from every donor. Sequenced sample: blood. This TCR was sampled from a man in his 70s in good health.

At the DNA level, the sequence is TGCGCCAGCAGCTTGGATCTCCTAGCCCCCGGGGAGCTGTTTTTT. Translated, this gives CASSLDLLAPGELFF. The chain joins TRBV5-1 to TRBJ2-2; 5 matching bases give a weak D call of TRBD2. The CDR3 starts with the cysteine, ends with the phenylalanine, and has 15 residues. The DNA shown is the 45-base CDR3, in frame from base 1. The trim is 0 bases for V and 6 bases for J, with a gap of 12 bases between the germline ends. Sequences SGHRS (CDR1) and YFSETQ (CDR2) are obtained from the germline V gene.